This entry lists 24 T cell receptor beta chains sequenced from one sample in a study of blood T cell repertoires in COVID-19. Sequencing was performed with immunoSEQ multiplex PCR; in TCRdb, only in-frame clones are kept and a portion is missing. The sample lists around 250,000 clones, 80% to 85% seen once, with about 1.6% in the top ten. Sequenced sample: peripheral blood. These receptors were obtained from a woman aged 35 to 49 who had recovered from COVID-19.

V gene TRBV6-4 combines with J gene TRBJ2-3, with D tentatively TRBD2 (6 bases). V was pared by 5 bases and J by 1 base, with 10 bases between. The germline V gene has CDR1 MRHNA and CDR2 SNTAGT. The CDR3 totals 14 residues. This CDR3 reads CASSHSGGTDTQYF. The CDR3 DNA reads as TGTGCCAGCAGTCATTCGGGGGGCACAGATACGCAGTATTTT.

The chain joins TRBV2 to TRBJ1-4; 9 nucleotides match TRBD1. The CDR3 contains 16 residues. V shed 5 bases and J 7 bases; nucleotides not matched to a gene: 11. Germline V gene data show CDR1 as SNHLY and CDR2 as FYNNEI. The CDR3 coding sequence is TGTGCCAGCAGTCTTATTACAGGGGGCGCAGGTGAAAAACTGTTTTTT. Translated: CASSLITGGAGEKLFF. The full variable domain, completed using reference TRBV2 and TRBJ1-4, is EPEVTQTPSHQVTQMGQEVILRCVPISNHLYFYWYRQILGQKVEFLVSFYNNEISEKSEIFDDQFSVERPDGSNFTLKIRSTKLEDSAMYFCASSLITGGAGEKLFFGSGTQLSVL.

The rearrangement joins TRBV29-1 to TRBJ2-3, with TRBD1 as a possible D gene (5 bases). Germline values: CDR1 SQVTM, CDR2 ANQGSEA. The CDR3 length is 13 residues. V gave up 5 bases and J gave up 3 bases, with 12 bases separating them. CDR3 DNA: TGCAGCGTTTGGGTCAGGGCAACAGATACGCAGTATTTT. Amino acid sequence: CSVWVRATDTQYF.

CDR3: CASSSGSGVAEAFF. In DNA form, the CDR3 reads TGTGCCAGCAGTTCGGGTTCAGGGGTTGCTGAAGCTTTCTTT. V usage is TRBV28 and J usage is TRBJ1-1; perhaps TRBD1 as D (6 bases). Trimming pared 4 bases from V and 6 bases from J, leaving 15 bases between. Germline CDR1 reads MDHEN; CDR2 reads SYDVKM. The CDR3 contains 14 residues.

This clone was picked up one time. The chain uses TRBV6-5 and TRBJ1-1, with a weak D call TRBD1 (5 bases). In germline, CDR1 is MNHEY, CDR2 SVGAGI. The CDR3 is 15 amino acids. V lost 7 bases and J lost 5, with 20 bases in between. The CDR3 bases are TGTGCCAGCATATCACGGGGGGGAGATTATACTGAAGCTTTCTTT. Its protein is CASISRGGDYTEAFF.

This clone was recorded once. V and J are TRBV5-1 and TRBJ1-1; tentatively, D is TRBD1 (5 bases). The CDR3 sequence is 15 residues long. Germline V gene lookup returns CDR1 SGHRS and CDR2 YFSETQ. V lost 4 bases and J lost 3, with 16 bases in between. In nucleotides, the CDR3 is TGCGCCAGCAGCCCTATCAGGGTGCTTTACACTGAAGCTTTCTTT. Its protein product is CASSPIRVLYTEAFF.

V and J are TRBV5-5 and TRBJ2-2; D may be TRBD1 (6 bases). This CDR3 contains 15 residues. The V end lost 4 bases, the J end lost 4 bases, and 14 bases lay between the germline ends. The germline V gene has CDR1 SGHKS and CDR2 YYEKEE (reference sequence). CDR3 nucleotide sequence: TGTGCCAGCAGCGGGACCAGGGGAATCACCGGGGAGCTGTTTTTT. Residues: CASSGTRGITGELFF.

This chain joins TRBV5-1 and TRBJ2-2; D is perhaps TRBD2 (5 bases). Germline assignment: CDR1 SGHRS and CDR2 YFSETQ. Trimming took 4 bases from V and 6 from J, leaving 22 bases between them. The CDR3 length is 17 residues. This CDR3 reads CASSPGVSVRESGELFF. The CDR3 coding sequence is TGCGCCAGCAGCCCCGGGGTTTCAGTACGCGAATCCGGGGAGCTGTTTTTT. Combining the CDR3 with reference TRBV5-1 and TRBJ2-2 gives the whole variable domain KAGVTQTPRYLIKTRGQQVTLSCSPISGHRSVSWYQQTPGQGLQFLFEYFSETQRNKGNFPGRFSGRQFSNSRSEMNVSTLELGDSALYLCASSPGVSVRESGELFFGEGSRLTVL.

This clone was detected only a few times. The rearrangement uses TRBV7-9 and TRBJ1-5; 7 nucleotides align to TRBD1. CDR1 and CDR2 from the germline V gene are SEHNR and FQNEAQ (reference sequence). V lost 5 bases, J lost 4 bases, and 8 bases stayed unmatched. CDR3 length equals 15 residues. The CDR3 nucleotides read TGTGCCAGCAGCGGCCCGACAGGGATTAATCAGCCCCAGCATTTT. It encodes CASSGPTGINQPQHF.

This chain connects TRBV7-9 to TRBJ1-3; D is ambiguous. Trimming cost V 1 base and J 0 bases, with 7 bases left between them. The CDR3 runs to 15 residues. Looked up from germline, CDR1 is SEHNR and CDR2 is FQNEAQ (reference sequence). Written as DNA, the CDR3 is TGTGCCAGCAGCTTAGAACAGCCCTCTGGAAACACCATATATTTT. This gives the protein CASSLEQPSGNTIYF.

This clone was observed once. The V and J genes are TRBV28 and TRBJ1-2, with D tentatively TRBD1 (6 bases). This CDR3 region has 15 residues. Trimming took 6 bases from V and 2 from J, leaving 16 bases between them. CDR1 and CDR2 from the germline V gene are MDHEN and SYDVKM. CDR3 in amino acids: CASRAPGTPNYGYTF. The CDR3 DNA reads TGTGCCAGCAGGGCACCCGGGACACCGAACTATGGCTACACCTTC.

The chain recombines TRBV19 with TRBJ1-5, with a weak D call TRBD1 (6 bases). V was trimmed by 2 bases and J by 6 bases, leaving 17 bases between them. Germline V gives CDR1 LNHDA, CDR2 SQIVND (reference sequence). This CDR3 region has 16 residues. The CDR3 DNA follows: TGTGCCAGTAGTATAAGCCGCGCAGGGGCCCGTCAGCCCCAGCATTTT. As protein: CASSISRAGARQPQHF.

There are many counts of this clone. V usage is TRBV9 and J usage is TRBJ2-7; 11 bases map to TRBD2. Trimming at V came to 3 bases and at J to 0 bases, leaving 2 bases not matched to a gene. This CDR3 has 15 amino acids. Germline V lookup: CDR1 SGDLS, CDR2 YYNGEE. Here the CDR3 reads CASSEGLAASYEQYF. CDR3 sequence (DNA): TGTGCCAGCAGCGAGGGACTAGCGGCCTCCTACGAGCAGTACTTC. The variable domain in full, completed from reference TRBV9 and TRBJ2-7, reads DSGVTQTPKHLITATGQRVTLRCSPRSGDLSVYWYQQSLDQGLQFLIQYYNGEERAKGNILERFSAQQFPDLHSELNLSSLELGDSALYFCASSEGLAASYEQYFGPGTRLTVT.

The chain couples TRBV7-2 to TRBJ2-7, with D possibly being TRBD1 (5 bases). Germline CDR1 SGHTA, CDR2 FQGNSA. Deletions cut 5 bases from V and 4 bases from J, with 18 bases between. This CDR3 is 15 amino acids long. CDR3 residues: CASSLTLGRVYEQYF. In DNA, the CDR3 is TGTGCCAGCAGCCTCACTTTGGGCAGGGTATACGAGCAGTACTTC.

The rearrangement joins TRBV28 to TRBJ2-3; the D is unclear. The CDR3 extends over 13 amino acids. Trimming took off 6 bases at V and 0 bases at J, with 7 bases between the two ends. Germline values: CDR1 MDHEN, CDR2 SYDVKM. The DNA of the CDR3 is TGTGCCAGCAGCCTTCCCAGCACAGATACGCAGTATTTT. Its translation is CASSLPSTDTQYF.

The chain uses TRBV4-1 and TRBJ2-1, with 8 nucleotides matching TRBD1. The CDR3 is made up of 15 amino acids. Germline V gene data show CDR1 as MGHRA and CDR2 as YSYEKL. Trimming cost V 1 base and J 5 bases; bases outside gene matches: 4. CDR3 in amino acids: CASSQGDRNNNEQFF. Written as DNA, the CDR3 is TGCGCCAGCAGCCAAGGGGACAGGAATAACAATGAGCAGTTCTTC.

The chain carries TRBV10-3 and TRBJ1-2; 8 nucleotides agree with TRBD1. The CDR3 runs 14 residues. From germline, CDR1 is ENHRY and CDR2 SYGVKD. The junction had 7 bases not matched to a gene; V was cut back by 7 bases and J by 3 bases. This CDR3 reads CAITVDREDYGYTF. The CDR3 nucleotides are TGTGCCATCACTGTGGACAGGGAGGACTATGGCTACACCTTC.

This clone was seen only once. This chain joins TRBV2 and TRBJ1-1; TRBD1 matches at 12 bases. Germline CDR1 and CDR2: SNHLY and FYNNEI. The CDR3 consists of 15 residues. V trimming: 8 bases; J trimming: 4 bases; junction bases outside the gene matches: 8. The CDR3 sequence is CASGGQGAGGTEAFF. The CDR3, as DNA: TGTGCCAGCGGGGGACAGGGGGCTGGTGGCACTGAAGCTTTCTTT. The variable domain in full, with the rest retrieved from reference TRBV2 and TRBJ1-1, is EPEVTQTPSHQVTQMGQEVILRCVPISNHLYFYWYRQILGQKVEFLVSFYNNEISEKSEIFDDQFSVERPDGSNFTLKIRSTKLEDSAMYFCASGGQGAGGTEAFFGQGTRLTVV.

The J gene is TRBJ2-2, the V gene TRBV7-2, with 8 bases fitting TRBD1. CDR3 length equals 14 residues. The junction had 6 bases not matched to a gene; V was cut back by 6 bases and J by 6 bases. Per the germline V gene, CDR1 is SGHTA and CDR2 is FQGNSA. The CDR3 DNA follows: TGTGCCAGCAGTTTCAGGGGGCGCCCCGGGGAGCTGTTTTTT. Protein product: CASSFRGRPGELFF.

The V call is TRBV27, the J call TRBJ1-5; D not resolved. The CDR3 totals 15 residues. The V gene lost 2 bases and the J gene lost 1 base, with 9 bases spanning the gap. In germline, CDR1 is MNHEY, CDR2 SMNVEV (reference sequence). Written as DNA, the CDR3 is TGTGCCAGCAGTTTACGGTACGGGAGCAATCAGCCCCAGCATTTT. It translates to CASSLRYGSNQPQHF.

The table lists this clone with a count of one. The chain joins TRBV5-4 to TRBJ2-7; TRBD1 aligns across 11 bases. Germline V lookup: CDR1 SGHNT, CDR2 YYREEE (reference sequence). CDR3 length: 17 amino acids. After removal of 3 bases from V and 0 bases from J, the junction contained 8 bases not matched to a gene. CDR3 loop: CASSSGTGGESSYEQYF. In DNA, the CDR3 is TGTGCCAGCAGCTCTGGGACAGGGGGTGAGAGCTCCTACGAGCAGTACTTC.

The chain is built from TRBV30 and TRBJ1-5; 9 bases agree with TRBD1. Germline trimming cut 2 bases from V and 5 bases from J; bases unmatched to any gene: 1. CDR3 length equals 13 residues. Germline lookup yields CDR1 GTSNPN and CDR2 SVGIG (reference sequence). The CDR3 here is CAWSRQGDQPQHF. The CDR3 DNA reads TGTGCCTGGAGTCGACAGGGGGATCAGCCCCAGCATTTT.

This CDR3 reads CASSLTDSSYNEQFF. CDR3 bases: TGCGCCAGCAGCTTGACAGATAGCTCCTACAATGAGCAGTTCTTC. The chain uses TRBV5-1 and TRBJ2-1, with D hard to call. V was pared by 1 base and J by 0 bases, with 8 bases between. Germline V gene lookup returns CDR1 SGHRS and CDR2 YFSETQ. This CDR3 spans 15 amino acids. The full variable domain, rest sourced from reference TRBV5-1 and TRBJ2-1, is KAGVTQTPRYLIKTRGQQVTLSCSPISGHRSVSWYQQTPGQGLQFLFEYFSETQRNKGNFPGRFSGRQFSNSRSEMNVSTLELGDSALYLCASSLTDSSYNEQFFGPGTRLTVL.

This chain links TRBV19 with TRBJ1-1; no firm D call. Germline loops: CDR1 LNHDA, CDR2 SQIVND (reference sequence). CDR3 length: 18 amino acids. V lost 7 bases to trimming and J lost 0 bases, with 24 bases between them. CDR3 coding DNA: TGTGCCAGTACTCCCTTGTGGACGGAGGAAAACATGAACACTGAAGCTTTCTTT. Encoded protein: CASTPLWTEENMNTEAFF.